This section outlines one TCR beta chain sequence together with its context. The specificity of this receptor is unknown. Base qualities are not recorded, but no much larger clone differs from it by a single base. Including cysteine and phenylalanine, the CDR3 has 16 amino acids. Here the CDR3 DNA is all that survives: 48 bases in frame from base 1. CDR1 LNHDA and CDR2 SQIVND are derived from the germline V gene (reference sequence). Compared with germline, V lacks 7 bases and J lacks 5 bases; bases without a gene match: 8. The CDR3 regions of human TCRbeta chains were analyzed by immunosequencing. The paper's data handling went like this. TCRs in the repertoires were compared against a reference library of SARS-CoV-2-specific TCRs that had been generated with the MIRA antigen-specificity platform. Breadth was defined as the fraction of unique TCRs that were SARS-CoV-2-associated. Depth was defined as the fraction of total T cells that were SARS-CoV-2-associated. Each spike-specific TCR was assigned to its reactive spike region and to a CD4 or CD8 class using the MIRA data. Log10-transformed breadth and depth values were compared by one-way ANOVA with Sidak's multiple comparisons tests. Entries here come from immuneACCESS through TCRdb and include only in-frame sequences with V and J called. Some clones fail to appear in such tables; in the studies checked, an unresolved V gene covers under half of the shortfall, and the cause of the remainder is unknown. That table furnishes V, J and clone size, whereas the DNA furnished D and trimming. The table for this sample lists 70,000 to 95,000 clones; 90% of them were counted only once. The ten most abundant clones make up roughly 3.9% of the sample.

This sample is part of a study of T cell responses to AZD1222 COVID-19 vaccine (dated by TCRdb to the early 2020s). For the study in its entirety: AZD1222 recipients with second doses at about 4 weeks or about 12 weeks were pooled, because spike-specific TCR depth and breadth did not differ between schedules. TCR sequencing covered over 230 trial participants: 200 to 220 given two doses of AZD1222 and approximately 26 given two doses of MenACWY control vaccine. Trial participants were enrolled by age into 18-55, 56-69 and 70-plus year subgroups, with roughly 160, 29 and 62 TCR-sequenced participants respectively. The study at large found these results: Spike-specific TCR breadth and depth rose significantly after two AZD1222 doses compared with day 0 and with MenACWY recipients. In the small 56-69-year group, the increase in depth fell short of significance, most likely because of low power. Epitopes outside the regions mutated in the B.1.351 and B.1.1.7 variants were reportedly recognized by nearly half of the unique spike-specific TCRs. Only five to seven AZD1222 recipients were SARS-CoV-2 seropositive at baseline, limiting conclusions about previously exposed vaccinees. Because no day 14 peak-response samples were available, the repertoires could be characterized only after the peak T cell response. Participants were mostly white British, with more females than males. The authors suggested clonal diversity may have been underestimated. CD4 TCRs associated with the vaccine covered the entire spike protein, and the dominant responses were in regions 160-218 and 743-854.

Read against the paper, the sample's time point label means: baseline before first vaccination. Vaccinee samples were obtained from the UK trials COV001 and COV002, which included a single-blind randomized controlled phase 2/3 trial of AZD1222 (ChAdOx1 nCoV-19) in healthy adults. For TCRbeta chain sequencing, PBMC samples from trial participants were taken at day 0 and at day 28 after the second dose. This chain is built from TRBV19 and TRBJ2-5, with 15 central nucleotides matching TRBD2. This sample comprised peripheral blood, obtained on day 0 of AZD1222 vaccination. The source is an adult in good health. The CDR3 in this case is CASTRTSGGGSETQYF. The nucleotides read TGTGCCAGTACTAGGACTAGCGGGGGGGGCAGTGAGACCCAGTACTTC.